This TCR beta chain was observed in a study of early T cells in non-severe SARS-CoV-2 infection. Study summary: Unpaired chains resulted from sequencing bulk RNA of unsorted whole blood. General study points: Anti-spike CD8 responses were favored by VDJdb matching, which missed private and CD4 specificities.

V was clipped by 0 bases and J by 0 bases, with 9 bases between them. Germline loops: CDR1 SGHRS, CDR2 YFSETQ. The CDR3 has 15 amino acids. Individual cDNA molecules carried attached unique molecular identifiers. TCRdb re-derived calls from the 5' RACE reads in MiXCR, one entry per CDR3 protein. Of some 98,000 distinct CDR3 sequences listed, around 17% are singletons. As concerns this clonotype: No antigen is known for it.

Material: whole blood. This sequence was found in an adult who was a healthcare worker with PCR-confirmed SARS-CoV-2 infection or an uninfected control (not recorded which). The chain carries TRBV5-1 and TRBJ1-1; D may be TRBD1 (5 bases). The CDR3 DNA reads TGCGCCAGCAGCTTGGTGGCAGGGCTGAACACTGAAGCTTTCTTT. This translates into CASSLVAGLNTEAFF.